The next 27 T cell receptor beta chains were all read from a single sample in a study of cytomegalovirus exposure and HLA in healthy donors. PCR involved 60 Vbeta and 13 Jbeta primers. Here immunoSEQ multiplex PCR was the method, and the copy in TCRdb shows in-frame clones only, minus some. The listing records around 60,000 clones. Sequencing used PBMCs. These receptors originate from a woman aged 18-29 years in good health and CMV-seronegative.

V usage is TRBV2 and J usage is TRBJ1-1; unclear D gene. Trimming pared 6 bases from V and 4 bases from J, leaving 9 bases between. There are 12 residues in the CDR3. Germline V gene data show CDR1 as SNHLY and CDR2 as FYNNEI. CDR3 amino acids: CASRVSGTEAFF. Written as DNA, the CDR3 is TGTGCCAGCAGGGTGAGCGGCACTGAAGCTTTCTTT. The full variable domain, rest sourced from reference TRBV2 and TRBJ1-1, is EPEVTQTPSHQVTQMGQEVILRCVPISNHLYFYWYRQILGQKVEFLVSFYNNEISEKSEIFDDQFSVERPDGSNFTLKIRSTKLEDSAMYFCASRVSGTEAFFGQGTRLTVV.

The chain couples TRBV6-6 to TRBJ1-1, with a tentative D call TRBD1 (5 bases). V was pared by 8 bases and J by 8 bases, with 18 bases between. The CDR3 runs 13 residues. CDR1 is MNHNY, CDR2 SVGAGI, per germline (reference sequence). The DNA of the CDR3 is TGTGCCAGCCTGGGGGGAGCAGTGGGAGAAGCTTTCTTT. Its translation: CASLGGAVGEAFF.

V gene TRBV27 combines with J gene TRBJ2-7, with D possibly being TRBD2 (8 bases). CDR1 and CDR2 (germline): MNHEY, SMNVEV (reference sequence). V lost 5 bases to trimming and J lost 5 bases, with 19 bases between them. The CDR3 covers 15 residues. The CDR3 reads CASSLLGTAGDEQYF. The CDR3 nucleotides read TGTGCCAGCAGTCTCCTCGGGACAGCGGGGGACGAGCAGTACTTC.

The rearrangement links TRBV11-3 to TRBJ2-1, with D maybe TRBD1 (5 bases). The CDR3 is 12 residues long. CDR1 is SGHNT and CDR2 is YENEEA in the germline V gene. Trimming pared 5 bases from V and 8 bases from J, leaving 10 bases between. This chain's CDR3 is CASSQGRDEQFF. CDR3 nucleotides: TGTGCCAGCAGCCAGGGTCGGGATGAGCAGTTCTTC.

The chain employs TRBV29-1 and TRBJ1-2, with 7 bases identical to TRBD1. Germline V gives CDR1 SQVTM, CDR2 ANQGSEA. V lost 0 bases to trimming and J lost 4 bases; unmatched junction nucleotides: 5. The CDR3 totals 14 residues. The CDR3 DNA reads as TGCAGCGTTGAAGATCGGGGACAGATCTATGGCTACACCTTC. Amino acid sequence: CSVEDRGQIYGYTF. Full variable domain (rest looked up from reference TRBV29-1 and TRBJ1-2): SAVISQKPSRDICQRGTSLTIQCQVDSQVTMMFWYRQQPGQSLTLIATANQGSEATYESGFVIDKFPISRPNLTFSTLTVSNMSPEDSSIYLCSVEDRGQIYGYTFGSGTRLTVV.

This rearrangement joins TRBV19 to TRBJ2-3; 8 bases match TRBD1. Germline trimming cut 3 bases from V and 4 bases from J; bases unmatched to any gene: 3. Germline V gene sequence: CDR1 LNHDA, CDR2 SQIVND (reference sequence). There are 14 residues in the CDR3. The CDR3 here is CASSMRQGSDTQYF. DNA of the CDR3: TGTGCCAGTAGTATGCGACAGGGGTCAGATACGCAGTATTTT.

The V gene is TRBV30, the J gene TRBJ1-2, with a possible D match to TRBD1 (5 bases). Trimming left V 3 bases short and J 2 bases short, with 10 bases between. CDR1 is GTSNPN, CDR2 SVGIG, per germline (reference sequence). CDR3 length: 13 amino acids. The CDR3 here is CAWRSRGNYGYTF. The CDR3 nucleotides read TGTGCCTGGAGGTCGCGGGGGAACTATGGCTACACCTTC.

This rearrangement joins TRBV5-1 to TRBJ2-2; the match to TRBD2 covers 9 bases. Germline lookup yields CDR1 SGHRS and CDR2 YFSETQ. The CDR3 is 17 residues long. V lost 2 bases and J lost 5; bases outside the gene matches: 10. The CDR3 is CASSFIAGGPGTGELFF. In DNA, the CDR3 is TGCGCCAGCAGCTTTATTGCGGGGGGGCCGGGTACCGGGGAGCTGTTTTTT.

The genes are TRBV25-1 and TRBJ1-4, with 11 bases aligning to TRBD1. Trimming removed 7 bases from V and 8 bases from J; junction bases left unmatched: 12. The CDR3 runs to 16 residues. CDR1 MGHDK and CDR2 SYGVNS come from the germline V gene. CDR3 DNA: TGTGCCAGCACGACCGGGACAGGGGGAAGTTTGGAAAAACTGTTTTTT. The encoded protein is CASTTGTGGSLEKLFF.

The chain uses TRBV25-1 and TRBJ2-7; unclear D gene. Germline V gives CDR1 MGHDK, CDR2 SYGVNS. Between the trimmed V and J ends, which lost 0 bases and 5 bases, there was a span of 5 bases. There are 12 residues in the CDR3. CDR3 bases: TGTGCCAGCAGTGAATACGCGAACGAGCAGTACTTC. It translates to CASSEYANEQYF.

The rearrangement joins TRBV6-8 to TRBJ2-7; 11 bases are a match to TRBD2. V was clipped by 6 bases and J by 5 bases; unmatched bases: 9. This CDR3 region has 15 residues. Germline-derived CDR1 and CDR2 are MNHGY and SAAAGT. The CDR3 sequence is CASRLTSGKTHEQYF. CDR3 sequence (DNA): TGTGCCAGCAGATTGACTAGCGGGAAGACCCACGAGCAGTACTTC.

V and J are TRBV7-9 and TRBJ2-1, with TRBD2 identical over 14 bases. This CDR3 region has 18 residues. V lost 0 bases and J lost 3; bases outside the gene matches: 4. Germline V gives CDR1 SEHNR, CDR2 FQNEAQ (reference sequence). The CDR3 DNA reads as TGTGCCAGCAGCTTAGCAGGACTAGCGGGAGGTTTCTACAATGAGCAGTTCTTC. Translated, it gives CASSLAGLAGGFYNEQFF.

The chain recombines TRBV5-1 with TRBJ2-2; D may be TRBD1 (6 bases). The germline gives CDR1 SGHRS, CDR2 YFSETQ. The CDR3 has 15 residues. Trimming left V 3 bases short and J 2 bases short, with 11 bases between. CDR3 sequence reads: CASSSGTINTGELFF. DNA for the CDR3: TGCGCCAGCAGCTCCGGGACAATAAACACCGGGGAGCTGTTTTTT.

V is TRBV4-1 and J is TRBJ2-1, with 8 bases that match TRBD2. Germline trimming cut 6 bases from V and 10 bases from J; bases unmatched to any gene: 17. This CDR3 contains 16 residues. Germline lookup yields CDR1 MGHRA and CDR2 YSYEKL. The CDR3 DNA is TGCGCCAGCAGAGACATGGGTAGCGGGAATGAGAGGGAGCAGTTCTTC. Residues: CASRDMGSGNEREQFF.

The chain carries TRBV5-1 and TRBJ2-3; 11 bases match TRBD2. Germline assignment: CDR1 SGHRS and CDR2 YFSETQ. CDR3 length: 17 residues. With 0 bases clipped from V and 4 bases from J, the junction kept 7 bases outside the gene matches. The CDR3 nucleotides read TGCGCCAGCAGCTTGGCAGTGTTAGCGGGAGGGGCAGATACGCAGTATTTT. It yields the protein CASSLAVLAGGADTQYF.

The V call is TRBV4-1, the J call TRBJ2-7; 13 bases agree with TRBD2. V shed 2 bases and J 0 bases; nucleotides not matched to a gene: 4. Looked up from germline, CDR1 is MGHRA and CDR2 is YSYEKL. The CDR3 has 17 residues. In DNA, the CDR3 is TGCGCCAGCAGCCAACCACGGACTAGCGGGAGCTCCTACGAGCAGTACTTC. Amino acid sequence: CASSQPRTSGSSYEQYF.

The V and J genes are TRBV19 and TRBJ1-1, with D perhaps TRBD1 (6 bases). This CDR3 has 13 residues. V lost 5 bases to trimming and J lost 4 bases, with 11 bases between them. Germline V gene lookup returns CDR1 LNHDA and CDR2 SQIVND (reference sequence). The CDR3 DNA reads as TGTGCCAGTAGTTACAGGGAGGGCACTGAAGCTTTCTTT. This encodes CASSYREGTEAFF.

The chain recombines TRBV29-1 with TRBJ1-2; D not certain. V was shortened by 4 bases and J by 4 bases, with 13 bases between the two germline ends. The CDR3 covers 13 residues. Germline loops: CDR1 SQVTM, CDR2 ANQGSEA. CDR3 protein: CSVGIPGIYGYTF. The CDR3 DNA reads TGCAGCGTTGGCATACCGGGTATCTATGGCTACACCTTC.

The chain combines TRBV29-1 with TRBJ2-1, with 7 bases matching TRBD1. The CDR3 has 12 amino acids. Trimming took 1 base from V and 7 from J; bases not matched to a gene: 1. Germline V gives CDR1 SQVTM, CDR2 ANQGSEA. CDR3 region: CSVEGQGNEQFF. CDR3 DNA sequence: TGCAGCGTTGAAGGACAGGGAAATGAGCAGTTCTTC.

The chain joins TRBV7-9 to TRBJ2-3, with 13 positions matching TRBD2. Germline V CDR1 and CDR2: SEHNR, FQNEAQ (reference sequence). This CDR3 region has 17 residues. After removal of 0 bases from V and 4 bases from J, the junction contained 4 bases not matched to a gene. CDR3 in DNA: TGTGCCAGCAGCTTAGCTAAACTAGCGGGAGGGCCAGATACGCAGTATTTT. It specifies CASSLAKLAGGPDTQYF.

The V call is TRBV18, the J call TRBJ1-1; D unresolved. CDR1 and CDR2 from the germline V gene are KGHSH and LQKENI. V lost 0 bases and J lost 2, with 10 bases in between. The length of the CDR3 is 15 residues. The DNA of the CDR3 is TGTGCCAGCTCACCACCCAGGTCGGGAAACACTGAAGCTTTCTTT. It codes for CASSPPRSGNTEAFF.

The CDR3 bases are TGTGCCTGGAGTGACCGACAGGAGTTTAATGAAAAACTGTTTTTT. Amino acid sequence: CAWSDRQEFNEKLFF. V gene TRBV30 combines with J gene TRBJ1-4, with a tentative D call TRBD1 (6 bases). Trimming took 1 base from V and 4 from J, leaving 13 bases between them. The CDR3 sequence is 15 residues long. Germline V gives CDR1 GTSNPN, CDR2 SVGIG (reference sequence). The whole variable domain, remainder taken from reference TRBV30 and TRBJ1-4, is SQTIHQWPATLVQPVGSPLSLECTVEGTSNPNLYWYRQAAGRGLQLLFYSVGIGQISSEVPQNLSASRPQDRQFILSSKKLLLSDSGFYLCAWSDRQEFNEKLFFGSGTQLSVL.

V usage is TRBV6-1 and J usage is TRBJ1-1; the D gene is possibly TRBD1 (6 bases). CDR3 length: 13 amino acids. CDR1 MNHNS and CDR2 SASEGT come from the germline V gene. Trimming took 5 bases from V and 6 from J, leaving 13 bases between them. This CDR3 is CASSFTGLAEAFF. The CDR3 region has the DNA TGTGCCAGCAGTTTTACAGGGCTCGCTGAAGCTTTCTTT.

V gene TRBV14 combines with J gene TRBJ2-1, with TRBD2 matching 8 bases. With 4 bases clipped from V and 9 bases from J, the junction kept 20 bases outside the gene matches. The CDR3 runs to 18 residues. Germline CDR1 is SGHDN and CDR2 is FVKESK. The CDR3, as DNA: TGTGCCAGCAGCCCTACGGGGGGGACTACCCTTATCGGTGGTGAGCAGTTCTTC. It specifies CASSPTGGTTLIGGEQFF. Using reference TRBV14 and TRBJ2-1 for the parts outside the CDR3, the full variable domain is EAGVTQFPSHSVIEKGQTVTLRCDPISGHDNLYWYRRVMGKEIKFLLHFVKESKQDESGMPNNRFLAERTGGTYSTLKVQPAELEDSGVYFCASSPTGGTTLIGGEQFFGPGTRLTVL.

The CDR3: CASSGHRVTITDTQYF. The CDR3 nucleotides are TGTGCCAGCAGCGGGCACAGGGTTACCATCACAGATACGCAGTATTTT. This chain connects TRBV7-2 to TRBJ2-3; perhaps TRBD1 as D (6 bases). Germline-derived CDR1 and CDR2 are SGHTA and FQGNSA. The CDR3 length is 16 residues. V was pared by 5 bases and J by 2 bases, with 17 bases between.

This chain uses TRBV5-4 with TRBJ1-2, with TRBD1 matching over 7 bases. The length of the CDR3 is 16 residues. V lost 6 bases to trimming and J lost 2 bases; unmatched junction nucleotides: 13. Germline loops: CDR1 SGHNT, CDR2 YYREEE (reference sequence). The CDR3 DNA reads as TGTGCCAGCACCACACCGGGGGACAGACTCAACTATGGCTACACCTTC. Protein: CASTTPGDRLNYGYTF.

Written as DNA, the CDR3 is TGTGCCTGGAGTGTAACCGGGTTGGATGGCTACACCTTC. Residues: CAWSVTGLDGYTF. The chain joins TRBV30 to TRBJ1-2; D is undetermined. The CDR3 runs to 13 residues. V was trimmed by 0 bases and J by 6 bases, leaving 11 bases between them. Looked up from germline, CDR1 is GTSNPN and CDR2 is SVGIG (reference sequence).